These 24 T cell receptor beta chains were sequenced from one sample in a study of human T cells and chemical hapten exposure. Via MiXCR, TCRdb re-called the RACE reads, giving one row per CDR3 protein. The sample lists tens of thousands of distinct CDR3 sequences, approximately 15% occurring once. Time point in this sample: pre-sensitization, week 0. The treatment denotes: therapeutic diphenylcyclopropenone sensitization with weekly scalp DPC. Here the sequenced sample was whole blood, taken in connection with sensitization to the hapten diphenylcyclopropenone (DPC). These receptors came from a woman aged 50 to 65 with alopecia areata. Some clones in this sample may be carry-over from other donors' samples.

This sequence joins TRBV28 and TRBJ2-7; D is undetermined. The CDR3 sequence is 14 residues long. V gave up 1 base and J gave up 5 bases, with 12 bases separating them. Looked up from germline, CDR1 is MDHEN and CDR2 is SYDVKM. CDR3 residues: CASSLLIVAHEQYF. For the CDR3, the DNA is TGTGCCAGCAGTTTATTAATAGTAGCCCACGAGCAGTACTTC.

The chain combines TRBV7-9 with TRBJ2-7; 7 bases are shared with TRBD2. The CDR3 totals 15 residues. Germline CDR1 SEHNR, CDR2 FQNEAQ (reference sequence). The ends lost 5 bases at V and 1 base at J; junction bases unmatched: 8. The CDR3 loop is CASSPGGFLSYEQYF. The CDR3 bases are TGTGCCAGCAGCCCCGGGGGGTTCCTATCCTACGAGCAGTACTTC. Based on the CDR3 plus reference TRBV7-9 and TRBJ2-7, the full variable domain is DTGVSQNPRHKITKRGQNVTFRCDPISEHNRLYWYRQTLGQGPEFLTYFQNEAQLEKSRLLSDRFSAERPKGSFSTLEIQRTEQGDSAMYLCASSPGGFLSYEQYFGPGTRLTVT.

The CDR3 region is CASSLNLAGGPRTYNEQFF. CDR3 nucleotides: TGTGCCAGCAGCTTAAATCTAGCGGGAGGGCCTCGAACCTACAATGAGCAGTTCTTC. This chain connects TRBV7-6 to TRBJ2-1; 12 nucleotides agree with TRBD2. The CDR3 loop spans 19 amino acids. In germline, CDR1 is SGHVS, CDR2 FNYEAQ. Losses at the gene ends were 2 bases for V and 2 bases for J; bases not matched to a gene: 10.

This chain uses TRBV12-3 or TRBV12-4 with TRBJ1-1; D not resolved. Trimming took 1 base from V and 6 from J, leaving 9 bases between them. The CDR3 has 13 residues. In DNA, the CDR3 is TGTGCCAGCAGTTTAGATCGCTCCCCTGAAGCTTTCTTT. This encodes CASSLDRSPEAFF.

This clonotype was detected a few times. The chain has TRBV2 and TRBJ2-1; no clear D. The CDR3 runs to 12 residues. Germline CDR1 is SNHLY and CDR2 is FYNNEI. V was cut by 5 bases and J by 3 bases, with 5 bases left in between. CDR3 bases: TGTGCCAGCAGTCTCTTCTACAATGAGCAGTTCTTC. Amino acid sequence: CASSLFYNEQFF. Full variable domain (missing parts from reference TRBV2 and TRBJ2-1): EPEVTQTPSHQVTQMGQEVILRCVPISNHLYFYWYRQILGQKVEFLVSFYNNEISEKSEIFDDQFSVERPDGSNFTLKIRSTKLEDSAMYFCASSLFYNEQFFGPGTRLTVL.

The chain recombines TRBV14 with TRBJ1-2, with 12 bases identical to TRBD1. The germline V gene has CDR1 SGHDN and CDR2 FVKESK. Trimming cost V 4 bases and J 7 bases; bases outside gene matches: 13. CDR3 length equals 17 residues. CDR3: CASSLITGTGGMSGYTF. The CDR3 DNA reads TGTGCCAGCAGCCTGATTACCGGGACAGGGGGCATGTCTGGCTACACCTTC. Using reference TRBV14 and TRBJ1-2 for the parts outside the CDR3, the full variable domain is EAGVTQFPSHSVIEKGQTVTLRCDPISGHDNLYWYRRVMGKEIKFLLHFVKESKQDESGMPNNRFLAERTGGTYSTLKVQPAELEDSGVYFCASSLITGTGGMSGYTFGSGTRLTVV.

This clonotype was observed a handful of times. The chain carries TRBV7-6 and TRBJ2-5, with 10 bases fitting TRBD2. The ends lost 5 bases at V and 3 bases at J; junction bases unmatched: 3. Per germline, CDR1 SGHVS and CDR2 FNYEAQ. This CDR3 region has 14 residues. The CDR3 DNA sequence: TGTGCCAGCAGCATTAGCGGGAGGAAAGAGACCCAGTACTTC. It is translated as CASSISGRKETQYF.

V usage is TRBV29-1 and J usage is TRBJ2-7; 9 nucleotides match TRBD1. CDR1 is SQVTM, CDR2 ANQGSEA, per germline. V dropped 6 bases and J dropped 7; count of bases not matched to a gene: 16. This CDR3 contains 15 residues. In DNA form, the CDR3 reads TGCAGCGTACGTCATACAGGGGGCGCGATGTGGGAGCAGTACTTC. Protein sequence: CSVRHTGGAMWEQYF.

This clonotype was detected only a few times. This chain's CDR3 is CASSMAGSYNEQFF. CDR3 DNA sequence: TGTGCCAGTAGTATGGCGGGGTCCTACAATGAGCAGTTCTTC. The chain uses TRBV19 and TRBJ2-1, with D maybe TRBD2 (6 bases). Germline-derived CDR1 and CDR2 are LNHDA and SQIVND (reference sequence). The CDR3 contains 14 residues. V lost 3 bases and J 1 base, leaving 7 bases between the germline ends.

The V gene is TRBV11-2, the J gene TRBJ2-1; D uncertain. CDR1 is SGHAT, CDR2 FQNNGV, per germline. This CDR3 contains 14 residues. V lost 5 bases, J lost 1 base, and 9 bases lay in between. CDR3 in DNA: TGTGCCAGCAGCCCCAGAGCTTCCTACAATGAGCAGTTCTTC. It codes for CASSPRASYNEQFF.

The chain couples TRBV12-3 or TRBV12-4 to TRBJ1-3; no reliable D call. V was clipped by 2 bases and J by 0 bases, with 5 bases between them. The CDR3 covers 14 residues. The CDR3 nucleotides are TGTGCCAGCAGTTTAAGGACCTCTGGAAACACCATATATTTT. Protein: CASSLRTSGNTIYF.

This clonotype turned up a few times. The V and J genes are TRBV6-1 and TRBJ2-7; D unresolved. CDR3 length equals 14 residues. V dropped 6 bases and J dropped 5 bases, with 17 bases sitting between them. Germline-derived CDR1 and CDR2 are MNHNS and SASEGT. For the CDR3, the DNA is TGTGCCAGCAGAGCGAACAGTGCCCCTAACGAGCAGTACTTC. Protein product: CASRANSAPNEQYF.

This rearrangement joins TRBV18 to TRBJ2-5; TRBD1 agrees at 8 bases. From germline, CDR1 is KGHSH and CDR2 LQKENI. Unmatched junction bases numbered 10, after V lost 6 bases and J lost 4 bases. CDR3 size: 15 residues. Here the CDR3 reads CASSPDRAVGETQYF. CDR3 nucleotide sequence: TGTGCCAGCTCTCCGGACAGGGCAGTAGGAGAGACCCAGTACTTC.

This chain uses TRBV6-5 with TRBJ1-1, with D possibly being TRBD1 (5 bases). V dropped 5 bases and J dropped 4 bases, with 17 bases sitting between them. The CDR3 sequence is 15 residues long. CDR1 is MNHEY, CDR2 SVGAGI, per germline. CDR3 DNA: TGTGCCAGCAGTGTGGGGGGAGGTCCTGTCACTGAAGCTTTCTTT. Its translation is CASSVGGGPVTEAFF.

In this sample, this clonotype turned up a few times. V and J are TRBV5-4 and TRBJ2-3; 12 bases are a match to TRBD2. This CDR3 has 18 residues. CDR1 and CDR2 (germline): SGHNT, YYREEE (reference sequence). Trimming at V came to 0 bases and at J to 2 bases, leaving 7 bases not matched to a gene. Here the CDR3 DNA reads TGTGCCAGCAGCTTGGGAGGGCTAGCGGGAGGGCTCACAGATACGCAGTATTTT. Encoded protein: CASSLGGLAGGLTDTQYF.

This chain connects TRBV20-1 to TRBJ1-6; D might be TRBD1 (5 bases). The CDR3 length is 13 residues. V was pared by 2 bases and J by 7 bases, with 9 bases between. From germline, CDR1 is DFQATT and CDR2 SNEGSKA (reference sequence). CDR3 residues: CSARRGTNSPLHF. The DNA of the CDR3 is TGCAGTGCTAGAAGGGGCACGAATTCACCCCTCCACTTT.

This clonotype was seen a handful of times. The chain couples TRBV5-1 to TRBJ2-2; D remains ambiguous. Trimming removed 1 base at V and 0 bases at J, with 13 bases between. CDR1 is SGHRS and CDR2 is YFSETQ in the germline V gene. This CDR3 has 17 residues. The CDR3 protein is CASSLSVLHANTGELFF. Here the CDR3 DNA reads TGCGCCAGCAGCTTGTCTGTACTTCACGCGAACACCGGGGAGCTGTTTTTT.

V usage is TRBV4-1 and J usage is TRBJ2-2; D gene uncertain. V was shortened by 2 bases and J by 1 base, with 11 bases between the two germline ends. CDR3 length: 16 residues. CDR1 MGHRA and CDR2 YSYEKL come from the germline V gene. The CDR3 DNA sequence: TGCGCCAGCAGCCAACCCTTTCGGAGGAACACCGGGGAGCTGTTTTTT. It specifies CASSQPFRRNTGELFF.

The chain uses TRBV12-3 or TRBV12-4 and TRBJ2-5; 7 nucleotides align to TRBD2. V lost 4 bases, J lost 2 bases, and 1 base stayed unmatched. The CDR3 runs to 13 residues. CDR3 sequence (DNA): TGTGCCAGCAGTTCTAGCGGACAAGAGACCCAGTACTTC. Its translation: CASSSSGQETQYF.

Ten or more counts support this clonotype. The J gene is TRBJ2-7, the V gene TRBV28, with 11 bases aligning to TRBD2. CDR3 length: 15 residues. J was trimmed by 7 bases and V by 6 bases; bases with no gene match: 11. CDR1 and CDR2 from the germline V gene are MDHEN and SYDVKM. The CDR3 DNA reads as TGTGCCAGCAGCGGACTAGCGGGCTTTCAGCCAGAGCAGTACTTC. Translation: CASSGLAGFQPEQYF.

The chain couples TRBV18 to TRBJ1-5, with D perhaps TRBD1 (5 bases). The ends were cut back, 4 bases at V and 2 bases at J, with 15 bases in the middle. Germline CDR1 KGHSH, CDR2 LQKENI. This CDR3 contains 16 residues. The CDR3 is CASSRGAVNGNQPQHF. CDR3 nucleotide sequence: TGTGCCAGCTCACGAGGGGCTGTGAACGGCAATCAGCCCCAGCATTTT.

The chain has TRBV30 and TRBJ1-1, with D possibly TRBD1 on 5 matching bases. The CDR3 has 14 amino acids. From germline, CDR1 is GTSNPN and CDR2 SVGIG (reference sequence). Trimming took 3 bases from V and 1 from J, leaving 12 bases between them. Here the CDR3 reads CAWSLTGTNTEAFF. CDR3 in DNA: TGTGCCTGGAGCCTAACCGGGACGAACACTGAAGCTTTCTTT.

This clonotype was seen more than once but under ten times. J is TRBJ2-3 and V is TRBV20-1; D tentatively fits TRBD1 or TRBD2 (5 bases each). Between the trimmed V and J ends, which lost 6 bases and 1 base, there was a span of 14 bases. CDR1 and CDR2 from the germline V gene are DFQATT and SNEGSKA (reference sequence). The CDR3 is 14 amino acids. CDR3 protein: CSAARGRGTDTQYF. DNA for the CDR3: TGCAGTGCCGCGAGGGGCCGGGGCACAGATACGCAGTATTTT.

This clonotype was counted a few times. V usage is TRBV13 and J usage is TRBJ1-5; the match to TRBD1 covers 8 bases. V gave up 4 bases and J gave up 7 bases; unmatched junction bases: 6. The germline V gene encodes CDR1 PRHDT and CDR2 FYEKMQ (reference sequence). The CDR3 consists of 14 residues. The CDR3 nucleotides read TGTGCCAGCAGCTCCCGGACAGGGCGGCAGCCCCAGCATTTT. This encodes CASSSRTGRQPQHF.